Presented here are 5 T cell receptor beta chains from one specimen sequenced in a study of response to subunit inactivated influenza vaccine. One entry per CDR3 protein results from TCRdb running MiXCR on the RT-PCR reads. This sample yields under 950,000 distinct CDR3 sequences, of which about 20% are seen a single time; 9.5% to 13% belongs to the top ten. The sequenced sample was PBMCs from blood, obtained 4 to 6 days after vaccination. These receptors were taken from a man in his forties or fifties who received an inactivated influenza vaccine.

In its sample, this clonotype was seen a few times. The rearrangement links TRBV4-3 to TRBJ2-1; possibly TRBD1 or TRBD2 for D (5 bases each). The CDR3 consists of 16 residues. Germline V gene sequence: CDR1 LGHNA, CDR2 YSLEER. V was cut by 6 bases and J by 3 bases, with 18 bases left in between. Written as DNA, the CDR3 is TGCGCCAGCAGTCACGGACCGGGACGGGACTACAATGAGCAGTTCTTC. Protein: CASSHGPGRDYNEQFF.

This clonotype was counted between two and nine times. This chain connects TRBV12-3 or TRBV12-4 to TRBJ2-5; possible D gene TRBD2, 6 bases. CDR3 length: 14 residues. The V and J ends lost 2 bases and 6 bases respectively, with 13 bases between them. CDR3 sequence reads: CASSLPGDPKTQYF. The CDR3 bases are TGTGCCAGCAGTTTACCGGGGGACCCGAAGACCCAGTACTTC.

The CDR3 loop reads CASSGWGDGELFF. The CDR3 DNA follows: TGTGCCAGCTCGGGTTGGGGGGACGGGGAGCTGTTTTTT. The chain combines TRBV6-1 with TRBJ2-2, with D maybe TRBD2 (6 bases). The CDR3 covers 13 residues. Germline V CDR1 and CDR2: MNHNS, SASEGT. V lost 8 bases and J lost 7, with 14 bases in between.

In this sample, this clonotype turned up a few times. The CDR3 DNA sequence: TGCGCCTTAATAGGGGGGGAGACCCAGTACTTC. Translation gives CALIGGETQYF. The V gene is TRBV29-1, the J gene TRBJ2-5, with D perhaps TRBD1 or TRBD2 (6 bases each). Germline loops: CDR1 SQVTM, CDR2 ANQGSEA. The CDR3 totals 11 residues.

In its sample, this clonotype was seen a few times. This chain connects TRBV6-5 to TRBJ2-3, with TRBD1 as a possible D gene (6 bases). Germline values: CDR1 MNHEY, CDR2 SVGAGI. This CDR3 contains 15 residues. Trimming removed 3 bases from V and 1 base from J, with 11 bases in between. CDR3 DNA: TGTGCCAGCAGTTATGAGTCAGGGGGCACAGATACGCAGTATTTT. It encodes CASSYESGGTDTQYF.